What follows is one TCR beta chain and its context. This entry belongs to a study of CD8 T cells in Susac syndrome. Study-level information: When their blood was taken, patients with Susac syndrome were therapy-naive, taking corticosteroids, or taking intravenous immunoglobulin alone.

Germline assignment: CDR1 LGHDT and CDR2 YNNKEL (reference sequence). CDR3 length equals 14 residues. Trimming pared 6 bases from V and 6 bases from J, leaving 15 bases between. RNA amounts of about 0.45 to 1 ug underwent reverse transcription with random hexamers. Each CDR3 protein gets one entry after TCRdb re-called the immunoSEQ multiplex PCR reads with MiXCR. The data hold roughly 190,000 distinct CDR3 sequences, with approximately 94% observed a single time. This TCR was sampled from a human donor with Susac syndrome. The sample taken for sequencing was CD4+ T cells from PBMCs. The chain combines TRBV3-1 with TRBJ2-1, with TRBD1 as a possible D gene (6 bases). DNA for the CDR3: TGTGCCAGCAGACCCCGTTGGGGGCCCAATGAGCAGTTCTTC. It translates to CASRPRWGPNEQFF.